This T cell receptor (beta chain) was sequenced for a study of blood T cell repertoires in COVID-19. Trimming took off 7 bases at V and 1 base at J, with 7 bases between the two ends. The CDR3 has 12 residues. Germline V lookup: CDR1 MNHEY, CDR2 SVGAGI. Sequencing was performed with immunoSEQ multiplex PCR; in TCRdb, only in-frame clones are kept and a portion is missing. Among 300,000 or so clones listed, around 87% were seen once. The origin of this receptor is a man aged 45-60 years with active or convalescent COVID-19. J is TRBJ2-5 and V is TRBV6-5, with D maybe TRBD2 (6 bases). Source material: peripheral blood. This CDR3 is CASTGVQETQYF. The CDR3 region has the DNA TGTGCCAGCACGGGGGTCCAAGAGACCCAGTACTTC.